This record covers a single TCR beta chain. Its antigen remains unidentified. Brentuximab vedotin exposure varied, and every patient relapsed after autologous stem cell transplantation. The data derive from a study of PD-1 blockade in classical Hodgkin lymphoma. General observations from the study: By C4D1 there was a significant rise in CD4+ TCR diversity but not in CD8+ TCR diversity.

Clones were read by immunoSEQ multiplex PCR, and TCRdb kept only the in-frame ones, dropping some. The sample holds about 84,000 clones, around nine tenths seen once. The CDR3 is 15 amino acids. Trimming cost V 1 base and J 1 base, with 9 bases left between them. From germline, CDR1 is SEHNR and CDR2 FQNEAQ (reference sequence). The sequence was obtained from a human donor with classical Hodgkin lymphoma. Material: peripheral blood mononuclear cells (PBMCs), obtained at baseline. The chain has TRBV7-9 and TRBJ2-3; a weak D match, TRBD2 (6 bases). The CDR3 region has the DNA TGTGCCAGCAGCTTAGATCAGCGGGGCACAGATACGCAGTATTTT. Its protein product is CASSLDQRGTDTQYF.